This T cell receptor (beta chain) was recovered during a study of T cell repertoires in cytomegalovirus infection. MiXCR was run by TCRdb on the reads, yielding one entry per CDR3 protein. Among roughly 990,000 distinct CDR3 sequences listed, around 29% were seen once. A remark on this clonotype: What it recognizes is unknown.

Per germline, CDR1 DFQATT and CDR2 SNEGSKA (reference sequence). V lost 3 bases to trimming and J lost 7 bases; unmatched junction nucleotides: 6. The CDR3 sequence is 13 residues long. The sample in question was cultured CD8+ T cells from PBMCs, obtained from culture after CMV antigen stimulation. This chain links TRBV20-1 with TRBJ1-2, with TRBD1 matching over 9 bases. This TCR derives from a human donor in good health (CMV status not recorded). Some clones in this sample may be carry-over from other donors' samples. In DNA form, the CDR3 reads TGCAGTGCTAGGGGACAGGGCCGGCTTGGCTACACCTTC. Its protein product is CSARGQGRLGYTF.